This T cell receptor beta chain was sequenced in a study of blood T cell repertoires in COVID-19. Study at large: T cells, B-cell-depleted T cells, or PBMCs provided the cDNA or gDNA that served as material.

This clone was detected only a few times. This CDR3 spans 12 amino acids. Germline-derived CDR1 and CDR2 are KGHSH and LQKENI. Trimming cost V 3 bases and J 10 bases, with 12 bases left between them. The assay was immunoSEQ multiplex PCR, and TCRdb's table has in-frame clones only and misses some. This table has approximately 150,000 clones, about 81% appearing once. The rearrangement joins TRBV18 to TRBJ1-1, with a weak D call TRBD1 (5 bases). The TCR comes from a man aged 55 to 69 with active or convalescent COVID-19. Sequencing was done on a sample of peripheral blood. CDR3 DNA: TGTGCCAGCTCACCCTTGACGGGGGTAGCTTTCTTT. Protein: CASSPLTGVAFF.